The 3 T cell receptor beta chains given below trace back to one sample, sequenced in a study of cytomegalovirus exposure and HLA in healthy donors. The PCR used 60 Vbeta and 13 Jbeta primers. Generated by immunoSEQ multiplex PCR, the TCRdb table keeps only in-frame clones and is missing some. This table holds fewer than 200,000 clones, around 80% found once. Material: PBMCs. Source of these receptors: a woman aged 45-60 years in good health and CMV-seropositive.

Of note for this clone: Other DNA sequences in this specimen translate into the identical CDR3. The CDR3 DNA is TGCGCCAGCAGCTTGGGACAGGGCTATTTGGATACGCAGTATTTT. Translating gives CASSLGQGYLDTQYF. V and J are TRBV5-1 and TRBJ2-3, with 7 positions matching TRBD1. CDR3 size: 15 residues. After removal of 0 bases from V and 6 bases from J, the junction contained 7 bases not matched to a gene. Germline CDR1 is SGHRS and CDR2 is YFSETQ.

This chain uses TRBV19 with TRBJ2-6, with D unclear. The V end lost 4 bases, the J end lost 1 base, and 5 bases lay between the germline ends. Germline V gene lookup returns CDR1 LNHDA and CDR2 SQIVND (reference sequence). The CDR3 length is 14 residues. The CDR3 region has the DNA TGTGCCAGTAGTAGGGCATCTGGGGCCAACGTCCTGACTTTC. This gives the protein CASSRASGANVLTF.

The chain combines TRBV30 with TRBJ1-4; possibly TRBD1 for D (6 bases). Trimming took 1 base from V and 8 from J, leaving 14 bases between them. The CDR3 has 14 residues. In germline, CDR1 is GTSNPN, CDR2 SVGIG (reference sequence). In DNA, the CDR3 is TGTGCCTGGAGTGAGCCAGGGGACGGCGAAAAACTGTTTTTT. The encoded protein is CAWSEPGDGEKLFF.